The present entry profiles one T cell receptor beta chain with its context. No cognate antigen has been identified for it. Per-base quality was not reported, and no clone a single base away is much larger than it. One collaborating source in Seattle enrolled patients while the patients were actively infected and followed the patients over time throughout the course of disease. Each collaborating institution followed its own protocols to collect whole blood in K2EDTA tubes. For TCRbeta analysis, collaborators shipped samples as frozen whole blood, isolated PBMCs, or DNA extracted from either of those sample types. This sample was included in a study of blood T cell repertoires in COVID-19 (dated by TCRdb to 2019 to 2021). With respect to the entire study: Collaborator samples came from the United States, Italy and Spain and covered acute and convalescent phases of COVID-19. The prospective study material was composed of cDNA or gDNA derived from T cells, B-cell-depleted T cells, or PBMCs. Deeply sampled blood TCRbeta repertoires from subjects exposed to, actively infected with, or recovered from COVID-19 were included in the dataset. A freely available public database, intended as a resource for researchers studying the immune response to SARS-CoV-2, is where the repertoires were released. Samples were obtained from the ongoing ImmuneRACE study (first 160 participants) and from some 1,300 subjects provided by 6 global collaborators. A de-identified subject ID, COVID-19 status, age in years and sex were almost always included in the sample metadata. Where HLA class I and class II types were available, the types were taken from metadata supplied by the sample provider, not from assay-based typing. What the authors observed across the whole study: The amount of clinical and demographic metadata varied by source and participant and was provided uncurated.

The immunoSEQ Assay, a bias-controlled multiplex PCR, was used to amplify TCRbeta CDR3 regions from genomic DNA. From the authors' description of their analysis: The number of nucleated cells in each sample was estimated from the amplification of reference gene primers within the assay. To quantify the absolute abundance of each unique TCRbeta CDR3 rearrangement, sequence reads were collapsed and filtered. Productive Simpson clonality was computed per sample as the square root of Simpson's diversity index over productive rearrangements. The table comes from immuneACCESS by way of TCRdb, which keeps in-frame sequences with V and J called. Part of the clones is missing from these tables; in studies checked, under half for an unresolved V gene and the rest for unknown reasons. D and trimming come from the DNA, and the V and J calls and clone size come from that table. This sample has under 110,000 clones in its table, and around 80% of those were observed once. The biggest ten clones account for 6.2% of the sample.

This TCR came from a man aged 80 or over with COVID-19, enrolled during active disease. The material sequenced was peripheral blood.

The nucleotide sequence is TGTGCCAGCAGTTTCCGACTAGCGGCATACAATGAGCAGTTCTTC. Translated, this is CASSFRLAAYNEQFF. The rearranged chain carries TRBV27 and TRBJ2-1, and TRBD2 matches 9 of the central bases. CDR1 and CDR2 (MNHEY, SMNVEV) derive from the germline V gene (reference sequence). The CDR3 runs 15 residues from the cysteine to the phenylalanine. Just CDR3 DNA is preserved here, 45 bases in frame from base 1. At the junction V is shortened by 3 bases and J by 4 bases; bases outside the gene matches: 4.